In its sample, the clone carrying this T cell receptor (beta chain) is medium-sized. Its antigen is unknown. Treg sorting used a CD4+CD25+CD127-/low gate. This CDR3 has 15 amino acids. V gave up 1 base and J gave up 3 bases; unmatched junction bases: 4. Germline V lookup: CDR1 SGHVS, CDR2 FNYEAQ. Findings of the study overall: Tumor Treg TCRs overlapped most with tumor naive CD4+ cells. Tumor memory CD4+ T cell TCR gene usage was found to cluster with blood and lymph node memory CD4+ cells and with lymph node naive CD4+ cells.

Semi-nested PCR with Nested Universal Primer A followed constant-region reverse priming of full-length variable regions. MiXCR, applied by TCRdb to the 5' RACE reads, yields one record per CDR3 protein. The sample contains around 9,000 distinct CDR3 sequences, around 31% of which appear only once. Sequencing was carried out using Tregs sorted from blood. This chain links TRBV7-6 with TRBJ2-7; TRBD2 matches at 9 bases. This receptor was obtained from a female donor with breast cancer. As DNA, the CDR3 is TGTGCCAGCAGCTTAGGTAGCGGGAGTTACTACGAGCAGTACTTC. This gives the protein CASSLGSGSYYEQYF.